The 14 T cell receptor beta chains below all came from one sample that was sequenced in a study of response to subunit inactivated influenza vaccine (dated by TCRdb to the late 2010s). Library preparation was by RT-PCR. Sequenced on an Illumina HiSeq 2500. The raw public reads went through TCRdb reprocessing: fastp at Q25, MiXCR clone calling, in-frame beta chains kept. CDR3 protein sequences are deduplicated, and each keeps its most common genes and DNA. Within this sample are 280,000 or so distinct CDR3 sequences, with 21% of them counted one time only. The ten most abundant clones make up about 9.4% of the sample. This sample comprised PBMCs from blood, obtained 21 months after vaccination. The source is a man between 50 and 75 years old who received an inactivated influenza vaccine. Donor details come from another sample of the same person, matched by shared clones.

The chain has TRBV20-1 and TRBJ1-5, with 9 bases fitting TRBD1. J gave up 3 bases and V 6 bases, and 9 bases lay outside the gene matches. The CDR3 covers 15 residues. Per the germline V gene, CDR1 is DFQATT and CDR2 is SNEGSKA (reference sequence). In DNA, the CDR3 is TGCAGTGCCTTGACAGGGGGTCGATACAATCAGCCCCAGCATTTT. This sequence encodes CSALTGGRYNQPQHF.

The rearrangement uses TRBV6-2 or TRBV6-3 and TRBJ1-5; D might be TRBD1 (5 bases). The V and J ends lost 6 bases and 8 bases respectively, with 20 bases between them. This CDR3 is 15 amino acids long. Germline V gene lookup returns CDR1 MNHEY and CDR2 SVGEGT. The CDR3: CASRSGLRAVEPQHF. The CDR3 DNA sequence: TGTGCCAGCAGGTCGGGACTCCGGGCGGTTGAGCCCCAGCATTTT.

This clonotype was seen at least ten times. This rearrangement joins TRBV4-1 to TRBJ2-7; D is unclear. Germline V CDR1 and CDR2: MGHRA, YSYEKL. Trimming removed 0 bases from V and 0 bases from J, with 15 bases in between. CDR3 length equals 17 residues. CDR3 DNA sequence: TGCGCCAGCAGCCAAGATCCCGGCCAGAAAAGCTCCTACGAGCAGTACTTC. This gives the protein CASSQDPGQKSSYEQYF.

This clonotype was seen ten or more times. The chain recombines TRBV2 with TRBJ1-1, with D hard to call. V lost 5 bases to trimming and J lost 7 bases, with 11 bases between them. CDR1 SNHLY and CDR2 FYNNEI come from the germline V gene. This CDR3 has 12 amino acids. CDR3 region: CASSSDTLEAFF. CDR3 in DNA: TGTGCCAGCAGTTCCGACACCCTTGAAGCTTTCTTT.

This clonotype appeared a few times. This chain links TRBV6-5 with TRBJ2-1; 11 nucleotides match TRBD2. With 2 bases clipped from V and 5 bases from J, the junction kept 5 bases outside the gene matches. CDR3 size: 16 residues. CDR1 MNHEY and CDR2 SVGAGI come from the germline V gene. CDR3 sequence (DNA): TGTGCCAGCAGTTACGATGTAGCGGGGGGGAACAATGAGCAGTTCTTC. It codes for CASSYDVAGGNNEQFF.

This clonotype was picked up many times. The chain recombines TRBV3-1 with TRBJ1-3; D remains unclear. Germline V gene sequence: CDR1 LGHDT, CDR2 YNNKEL (reference sequence). This CDR3 spans 12 amino acids. V was shortened by 1 base and J by 4 bases, with 2 bases between the two germline ends. CDR3 nucleotide sequence: TGTGCCAGCAGCCAAGGGGGAAACACCATATATTTT. This translates into CASSQGGNTIYF. Drawing the rest from reference TRBV3-1 and TRBJ1-3, the complete variable domain is DTAVSQTPKYLVTQMGNDKSIKCEQNLGHDTMYWYKQDSKKFLKIMFSYNNKELIINETVPNRFSPKSPDKAHLNLHINSLELGDSAVYFCASSQGGNTIYFGEGSWLTVV.

This clonotype was seen more than once but under ten times. The genes are TRBV5-1 and TRBJ2-7; D unresolved. The length of the CDR3 is 13 residues. Between the trimmed V and J ends, which lost 0 bases and 9 bases, there was a span of 13 bases. From germline, CDR1 is SGHRS and CDR2 YFSETQ. The CDR3: CASSLGPPDGQYF. For the CDR3, the DNA is TGCGCCAGCAGCTTGGGCCCCCCAGACGGGCAGTACTTC.

There are a few counts of this clonotype. This chain joins TRBV7-9 and TRBJ2-1; 10 positions agree with TRBD2. CDR3 length: 17 residues. In germline, CDR1 is SEHNR, CDR2 FQNEAQ (reference sequence). Trimming removed 4 bases from V and 0 bases from J; junction bases left unmatched: 6. Here the CDR3 DNA reads TGTGCCAGCAGCTCGAATAGCGGGGGGAGCTCCTACAATGAGCAGTTCTTC. This sequence encodes CASSSNSGGSSYNEQFF.

V usage is TRBV20-1 and J usage is TRBJ1-1; D not certain. The length of the CDR3 is 13 residues. V lost 5 bases, J lost 5 bases, and 15 bases lay in between. The germline V gene encodes CDR1 DFQATT and CDR2 SNEGSKA (reference sequence). The CDR3 bases are TGCAGTGCTTGGCGGGCGACGGGAACTGAAGCTTTCTTT. Protein sequence: CSAWRATGTEAFF.

The gene calls are TRBV20-1 and TRBJ1-2, with 7 bases that match TRBD1. J lost 1 base, V lost 6 bases, and 8 bases had no gene match. The CDR3 totals 14 residues. Germline values: CDR1 DFQATT, CDR2 SNEGSKA (reference sequence). This CDR3 reads CSAPGQAVNYGYTF. The CDR3 coding sequence is TGCAGTGCCCCCGGACAGGCGGTTAACTATGGCTACACCTTC.

This clonotype has only a few counts. The V call is TRBV20-1, the J call TRBJ2-1, with TRBD2 matching 11 bases. The germline V gene has CDR1 DFQATT and CDR2 SNEGSKA (reference sequence). V shed 2 bases and J 8 bases; nucleotides not matched to a gene: 5. This CDR3 region has 14 residues. The CDR3 loop is CSARLAGGIDEQFF. The CDR3, as DNA: TGCAGTGCTAGACTAGCGGGAGGAATAGATGAGCAGTTCTTC.

The chain links TRBV4-2 to TRBJ2-1; perhaps TRBD2 as D (5 bases). V was clipped by 4 bases and J by 11 bases, with 12 bases between them. The germline gives CDR1 LGHNA, CDR2 YNFKEQ. The CDR3 has 12 amino acids. The CDR3 DNA sequence: TGTGCCAGCAGCCGGACCGGGGAGCAGCAGTTCTTC. As protein: CASSRTGEQQFF.

The V call is TRBV20-1, the J call TRBJ2-3, with no clear D. The CDR3 contains 15 residues. The germline V gene has CDR1 DFQATT and CDR2 SNEGSKA (reference sequence). V shed 2 bases and J shed 0 bases, with 12 bases lying between them. The CDR3 spells CSARRSGSSTDTQYF. The CDR3 DNA is TGCAGTGCTAGACGGTCAGGCTCTAGCACAGATACGCAGTATTTT.

This clonotype occurred many times. The V and J genes are TRBV10-2 and TRBJ1-2, with D perhaps matching TRBD1 (5 bases). This CDR3 has 14 amino acids. Per the germline V gene, CDR1 is WSHSY and CDR2 is SAAADI. V was trimmed by 7 bases and J by 4 bases, leaving 16 bases between them. The CDR3, as DNA: TGCGCCAGCACCCAGAGAGGGGATCGCTATGGCTACACCTTC. Its protein is CASTQRGDRYGYTF.